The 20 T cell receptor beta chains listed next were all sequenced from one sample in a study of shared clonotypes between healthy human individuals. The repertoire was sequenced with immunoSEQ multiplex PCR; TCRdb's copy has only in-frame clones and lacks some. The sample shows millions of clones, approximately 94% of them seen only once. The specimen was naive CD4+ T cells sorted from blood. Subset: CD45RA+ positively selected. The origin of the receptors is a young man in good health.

The DNA of the CDR3 is TGTGCCAGCAGTTACGCCGGGGGGGGCACAGATACGCAGTATTTT. It translates to CASSYAGGGTDTQYF. The rearrangement links TRBV6-5 to TRBJ2-3, with 8 bases that match TRBD2. This CDR3 comprises 15 residues. V lost 2 bases, J lost 1 base, and 2 bases stayed unmatched. CDR1 is MNHEY and CDR2 is SVGAGI in the germline V gene.

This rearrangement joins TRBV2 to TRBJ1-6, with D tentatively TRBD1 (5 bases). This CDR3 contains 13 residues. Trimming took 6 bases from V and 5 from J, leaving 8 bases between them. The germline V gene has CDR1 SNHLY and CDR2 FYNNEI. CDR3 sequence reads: CASRRGDNSPLHF. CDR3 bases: TGTGCCAGCAGGCGGGGGGATAATTCACCCCTCCACTTT.

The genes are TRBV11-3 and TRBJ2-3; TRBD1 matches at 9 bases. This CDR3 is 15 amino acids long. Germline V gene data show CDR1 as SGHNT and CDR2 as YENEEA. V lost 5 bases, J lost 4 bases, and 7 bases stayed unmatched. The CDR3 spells CASSPRTGEADTQYF. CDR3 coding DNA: TGTGCCAGCAGCCCCCGGACAGGGGAGGCAGATACGCAGTATTTT.

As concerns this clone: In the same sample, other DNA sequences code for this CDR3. DNA of the CDR3: TGTGCCAGCAGCTTAGGACGTATGAACACTGAAGCTTTCTTT. The encoded protein is CASSLGRMNTEAFF. V usage is TRBV7-9 and J usage is TRBJ1-1; D gene unclear. The CDR3 is made up of 14 amino acids. Per the germline V gene, CDR1 is SEHNR and CDR2 is FQNEAQ (reference sequence). The ends were cut back, 1 base at V and 0 bases at J, with 6 bases in the middle.

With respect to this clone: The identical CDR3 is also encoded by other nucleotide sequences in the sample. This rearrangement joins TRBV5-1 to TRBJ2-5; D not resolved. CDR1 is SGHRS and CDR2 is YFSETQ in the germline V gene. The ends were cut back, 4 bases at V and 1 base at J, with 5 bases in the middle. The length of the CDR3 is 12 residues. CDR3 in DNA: TGCGCCAGCAGCGGGCCCCAAGAGACCCAGTACTTC. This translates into CASSGPQETQYF.

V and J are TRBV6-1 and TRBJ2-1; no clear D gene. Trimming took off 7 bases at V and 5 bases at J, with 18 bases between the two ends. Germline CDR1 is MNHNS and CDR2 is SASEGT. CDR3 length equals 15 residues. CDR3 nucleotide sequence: TGTGCCAGCACCACCGGTTGGCCCCTGAACAATGAGCAGTTCTTC. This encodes CASTTGWPLNNEQFF.

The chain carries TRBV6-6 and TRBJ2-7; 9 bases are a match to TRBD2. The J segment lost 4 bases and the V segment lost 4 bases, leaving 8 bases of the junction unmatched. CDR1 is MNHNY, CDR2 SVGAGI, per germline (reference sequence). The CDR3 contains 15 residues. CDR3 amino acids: CASSSPGLAMYEQYF. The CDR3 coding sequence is TGTGCCAGCAGTTCCCCGGGACTAGCTATGTACGAGCAGTACTTC.

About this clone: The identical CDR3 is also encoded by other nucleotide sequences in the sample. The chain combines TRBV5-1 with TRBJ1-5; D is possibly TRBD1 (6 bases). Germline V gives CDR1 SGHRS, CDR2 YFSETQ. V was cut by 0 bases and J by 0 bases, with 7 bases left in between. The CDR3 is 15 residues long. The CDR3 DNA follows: TGCGCCAGCAGCTTGGAGGGGGGTAGCAATCAGCCCCAGCATTTT. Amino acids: CASSLEGGSNQPQHF.

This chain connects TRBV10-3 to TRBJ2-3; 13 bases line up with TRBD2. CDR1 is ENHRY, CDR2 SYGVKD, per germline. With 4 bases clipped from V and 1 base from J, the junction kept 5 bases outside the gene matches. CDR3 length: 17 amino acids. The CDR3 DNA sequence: TGTGCCATCAGTGGACAGACTAGCGGGGGGCGCACAGATACGCAGTATTTT. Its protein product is CAISGQTSGGRTDTQYF.

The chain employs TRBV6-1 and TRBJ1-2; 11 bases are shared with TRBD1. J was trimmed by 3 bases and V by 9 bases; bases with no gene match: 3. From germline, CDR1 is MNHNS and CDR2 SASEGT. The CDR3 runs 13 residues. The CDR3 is CASWGQGDYGYTF. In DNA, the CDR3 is TGTGCCAGTTGGGGACAGGGGGACTATGGCTACACCTTC.

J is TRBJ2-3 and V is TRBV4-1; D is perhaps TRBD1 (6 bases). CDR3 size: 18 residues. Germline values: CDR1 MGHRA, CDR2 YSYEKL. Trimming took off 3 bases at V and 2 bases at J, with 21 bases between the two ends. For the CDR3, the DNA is TGCGCCAGCAGCCATTTAAGTTGGTCAGGGGTAGACACAGATACGCAGTATTTT. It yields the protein CASSHLSWSGVDTDTQYF.

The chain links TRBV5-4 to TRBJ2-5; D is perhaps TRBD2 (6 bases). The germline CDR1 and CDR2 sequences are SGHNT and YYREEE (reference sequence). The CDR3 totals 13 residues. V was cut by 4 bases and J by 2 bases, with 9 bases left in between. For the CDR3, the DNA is TGTGCCAGCAGCCGGGAGACTCAAGAGACCCAGTACTTC. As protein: CASSRETQETQYF.

CDR3 DNA: TGTGCCAGCAGCTTAGAAGGCGGGAAGCGGGAGACCCAGTACTTC. Translation gives CASSLEGGKRETQYF. J is TRBJ2-5 and V is TRBV7-2; D is perhaps TRBD2 (6 bases). Germline V lookup: CDR1 SGHTA, CDR2 FQGNSA. The V end was cut by 1 base, the J end by 5 bases, with 14 bases between. The CDR3 has 15 residues.

The CDR3 bases are TGCGCCAGCAGCTCCGGACAGGAAACAGATACGCAGTATTTT. Encoded protein: CASSSGQETDTQYF. This chain links TRBV5-1 with TRBJ2-3; TRBD1 matches at 7 bases. Germline CDR1 reads SGHRS; CDR2 reads YFSETQ. V shed 3 bases and J 3 bases; nucleotides not matched to a gene: 4. This CDR3 has 14 amino acids. Based on the CDR3 plus reference TRBV5-1 and TRBJ2-3, the full variable domain is KAGVTQTPRYLIKTRGQQVTLSCSPISGHRSVSWYQQTPGQGLQFLFEYFSETQRNKGNFPGRFSGRQFSNSRSEMNVSTLELGDSALYLCASSSGQETDTQYFGPGTRLTVL.

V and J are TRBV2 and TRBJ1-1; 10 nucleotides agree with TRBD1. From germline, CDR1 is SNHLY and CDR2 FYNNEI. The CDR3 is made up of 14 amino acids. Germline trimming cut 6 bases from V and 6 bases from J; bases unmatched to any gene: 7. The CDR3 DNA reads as TGTGCCAGCAGGCCGACAGGGGGCACGGCTGAAGCTTTCTTT. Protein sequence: CASRPTGGTAEAFF.

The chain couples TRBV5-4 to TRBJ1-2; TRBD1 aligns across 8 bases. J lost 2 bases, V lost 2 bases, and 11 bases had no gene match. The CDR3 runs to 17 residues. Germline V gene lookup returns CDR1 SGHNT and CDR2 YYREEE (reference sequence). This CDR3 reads CASSFSQGADGNYGYTF. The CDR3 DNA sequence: TGTGCCAGCAGCTTTTCCCAGGGGGCGGACGGGAACTATGGCTACACCTTC. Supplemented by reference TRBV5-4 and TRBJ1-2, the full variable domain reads ETGVTQSPTHLIKTRGQQVTLRCSSQSGHNTVSWYQQALGQGPQFIFQYYREEENGRGNFPPRFSGLQFPNYSSELNVNALELDDSALYLCASSFSQGADGNYGYTFGSGTRLTVV.

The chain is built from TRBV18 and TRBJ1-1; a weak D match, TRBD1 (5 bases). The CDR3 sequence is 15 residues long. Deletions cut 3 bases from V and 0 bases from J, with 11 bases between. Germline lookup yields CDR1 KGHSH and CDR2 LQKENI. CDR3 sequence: CASSPPAQVNTEAFF. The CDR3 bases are TGTGCCAGCTCACCCCCTGCACAGGTGAACACTGAAGCTTTCTTT. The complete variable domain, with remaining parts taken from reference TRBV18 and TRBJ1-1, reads NAGVMQNPRHLVRRRGQEARLRCSPMKGHSHVYWYRQLPEEGLKFMVYLQKENIIDESGMPKERFSAEFPKEGPSILRIQQVVRGDSAAYFCASSPPAQVNTEAFFGQGTRLTVV.

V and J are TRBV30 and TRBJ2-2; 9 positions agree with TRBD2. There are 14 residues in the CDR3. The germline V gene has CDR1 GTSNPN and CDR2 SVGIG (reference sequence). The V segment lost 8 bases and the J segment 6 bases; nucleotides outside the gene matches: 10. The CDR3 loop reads CARYSGSMPGELFF. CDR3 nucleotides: TGTGCCAGATATAGCGGGAGTATGCCCGGGGAGCTGTTTTTT.

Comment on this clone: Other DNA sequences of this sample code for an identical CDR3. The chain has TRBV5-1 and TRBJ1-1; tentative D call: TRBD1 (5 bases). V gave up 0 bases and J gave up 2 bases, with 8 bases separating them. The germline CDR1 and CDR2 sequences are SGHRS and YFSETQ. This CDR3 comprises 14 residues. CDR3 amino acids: CASSLGGANTEAFF. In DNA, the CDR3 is TGCGCCAGCAGCTTGGGAGGGGCCAACACTGAAGCTTTCTTT.

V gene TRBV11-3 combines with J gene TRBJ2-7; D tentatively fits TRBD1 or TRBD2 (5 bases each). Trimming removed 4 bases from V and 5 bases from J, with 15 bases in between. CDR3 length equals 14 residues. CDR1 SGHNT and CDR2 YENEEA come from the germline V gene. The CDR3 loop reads CASSSSRVGDEQYF. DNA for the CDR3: TGTGCCAGCAGCTCGTCTAGGGTGGGGGACGAGCAGTACTTC.